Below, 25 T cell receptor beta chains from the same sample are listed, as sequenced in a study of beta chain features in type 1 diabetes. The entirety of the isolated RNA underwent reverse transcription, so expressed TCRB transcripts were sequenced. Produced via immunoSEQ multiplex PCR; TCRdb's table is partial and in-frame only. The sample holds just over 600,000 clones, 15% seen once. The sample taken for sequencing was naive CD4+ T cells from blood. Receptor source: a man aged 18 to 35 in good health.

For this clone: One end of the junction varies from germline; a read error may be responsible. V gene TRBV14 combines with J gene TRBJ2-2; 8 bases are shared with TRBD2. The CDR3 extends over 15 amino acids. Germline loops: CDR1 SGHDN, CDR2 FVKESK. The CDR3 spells CASSQGLAKTGELFF. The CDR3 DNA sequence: TGTGCCAGCAGCCAAGGACTAGCGAAGACCGGGGAGCTGTTTTTT.

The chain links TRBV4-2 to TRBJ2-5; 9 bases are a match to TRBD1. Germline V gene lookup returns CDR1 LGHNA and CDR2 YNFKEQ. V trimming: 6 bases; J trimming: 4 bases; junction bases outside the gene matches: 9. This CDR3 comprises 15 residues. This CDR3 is CASRRTGGLGETQYF. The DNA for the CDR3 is TGTGCCAGCAGACGTACAGGGGGCTTAGGAGAGACCCAGTACTTC.

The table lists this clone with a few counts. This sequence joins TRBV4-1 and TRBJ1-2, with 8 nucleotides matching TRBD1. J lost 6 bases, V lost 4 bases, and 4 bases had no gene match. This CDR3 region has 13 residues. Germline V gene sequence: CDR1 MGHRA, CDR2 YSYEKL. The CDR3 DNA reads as TGCGCCAGCAGCCGTGACAGGGGCAATGGCTACACCTTC. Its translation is CASSRDRGNGYTF.

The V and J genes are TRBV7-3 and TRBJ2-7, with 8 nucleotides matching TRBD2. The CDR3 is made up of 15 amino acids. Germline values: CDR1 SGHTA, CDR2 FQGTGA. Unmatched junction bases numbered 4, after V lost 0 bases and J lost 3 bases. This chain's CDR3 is CASSLTGTRGYEQYF. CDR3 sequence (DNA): TGTGCCAGCAGCTTAACCGGGACTAGGGGCTACGAGCAGTACTTC.

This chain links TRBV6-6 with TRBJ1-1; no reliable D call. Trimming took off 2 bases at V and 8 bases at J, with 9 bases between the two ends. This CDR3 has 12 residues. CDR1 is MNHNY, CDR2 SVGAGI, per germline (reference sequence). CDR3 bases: TGTGCCAGCAGTTACAATCTCGGGGAAGCTTTCTTT. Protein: CASSYNLGEAFF.

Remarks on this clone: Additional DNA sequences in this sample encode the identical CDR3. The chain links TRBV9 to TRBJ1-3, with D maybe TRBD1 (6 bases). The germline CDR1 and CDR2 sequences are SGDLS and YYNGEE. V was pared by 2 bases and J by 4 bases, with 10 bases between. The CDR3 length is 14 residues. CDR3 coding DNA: TGTGCCAGCAGCGTTGGGACATCAGGAAACACCATATATTTT. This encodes CASSVGTSGNTIYF.

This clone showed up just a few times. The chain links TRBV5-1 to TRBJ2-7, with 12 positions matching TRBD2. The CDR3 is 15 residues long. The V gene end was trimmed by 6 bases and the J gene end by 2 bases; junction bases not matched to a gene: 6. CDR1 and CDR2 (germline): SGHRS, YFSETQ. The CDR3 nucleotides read TGCGCCAGCACCCAACTAGCGGGAGGCCCCTACGAGCAGTACTTC. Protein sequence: CASTQLAGGPYEQYF.

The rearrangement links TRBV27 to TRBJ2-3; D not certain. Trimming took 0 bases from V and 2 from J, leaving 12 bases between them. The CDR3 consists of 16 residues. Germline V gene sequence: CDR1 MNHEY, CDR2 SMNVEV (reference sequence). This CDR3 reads CASSLSLLSYTDTQYF. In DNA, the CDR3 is TGTGCCAGCAGTTTATCGCTCCTCTCATACACAGATACGCAGTATTTT.

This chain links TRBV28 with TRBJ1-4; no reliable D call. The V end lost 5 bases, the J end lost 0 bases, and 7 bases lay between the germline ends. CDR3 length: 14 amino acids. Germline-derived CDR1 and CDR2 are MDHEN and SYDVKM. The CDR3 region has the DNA TGTGCCAGCAGTCGCTACCCAACTAATGAAAAACTGTTTTTT. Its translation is CASSRYPTNEKLFF.

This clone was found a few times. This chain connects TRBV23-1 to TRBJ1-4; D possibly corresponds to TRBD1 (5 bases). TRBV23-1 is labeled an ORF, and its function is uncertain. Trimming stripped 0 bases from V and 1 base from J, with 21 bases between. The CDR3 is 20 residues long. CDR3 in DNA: TGCGCCAGCAGTCAATCGAAATACTCGGGGGAAACTTTAACTAATGAAAAACTGTTTTTT. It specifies CASSQSKYSGETLTNEKLFF.

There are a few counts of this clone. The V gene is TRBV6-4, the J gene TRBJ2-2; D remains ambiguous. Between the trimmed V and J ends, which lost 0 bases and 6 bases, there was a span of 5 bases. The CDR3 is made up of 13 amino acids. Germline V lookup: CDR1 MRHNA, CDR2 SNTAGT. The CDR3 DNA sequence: TGTGCCAGCAGTGACTCGATACCCGGGGAGCTGTTTTTT. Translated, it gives CASSDSIPGELFF.

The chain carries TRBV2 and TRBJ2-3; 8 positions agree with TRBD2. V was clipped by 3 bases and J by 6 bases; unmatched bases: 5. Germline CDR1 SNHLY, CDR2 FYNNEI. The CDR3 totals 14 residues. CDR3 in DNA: TGTGCCAGCAGTGATACTAGCGGTGGCGATACGCAGTATTTT. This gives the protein CASSDTSGGDTQYF.

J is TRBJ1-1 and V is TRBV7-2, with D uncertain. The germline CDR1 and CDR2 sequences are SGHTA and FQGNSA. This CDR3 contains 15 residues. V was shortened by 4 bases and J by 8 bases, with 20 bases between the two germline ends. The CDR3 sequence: CASSYAPYREAEAFF. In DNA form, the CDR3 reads TGTGCCAGCAGCTATGCCCCATATAGGGAGGCGGAAGCTTTCTTT.

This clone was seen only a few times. The CDR3 DNA follows: TGTGCCATCAGTGAGCCGACTAGCGGCAATGAGCAGTTCTTC. Its translation: CAISEPTSGNEQFF. J is TRBJ2-1 and V is TRBV10-3; 9 nucleotides match TRBD2. V gave up 2 bases and J gave up 6 bases; unmatched junction bases: 2. The CDR3 is 14 residues long. Germline CDR1 ENHRY, CDR2 SYGVKD.

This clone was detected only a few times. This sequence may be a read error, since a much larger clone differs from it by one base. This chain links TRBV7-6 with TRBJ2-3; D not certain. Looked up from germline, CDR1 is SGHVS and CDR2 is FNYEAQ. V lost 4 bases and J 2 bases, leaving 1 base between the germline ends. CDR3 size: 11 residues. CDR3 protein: CASSSTDTQYF. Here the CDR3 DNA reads TGTGCCAGCAGCTCCACAGATACGCAGTATTTT.

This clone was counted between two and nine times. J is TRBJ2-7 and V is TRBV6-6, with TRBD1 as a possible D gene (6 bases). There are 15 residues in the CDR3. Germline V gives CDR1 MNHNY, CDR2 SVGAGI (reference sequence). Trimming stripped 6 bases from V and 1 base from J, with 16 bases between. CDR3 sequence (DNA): TGTGCCAGCAGAACTCACAGGGAAGGGTCCTACGAGCAGTACTTC. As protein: CASRTHREGSYEQYF.

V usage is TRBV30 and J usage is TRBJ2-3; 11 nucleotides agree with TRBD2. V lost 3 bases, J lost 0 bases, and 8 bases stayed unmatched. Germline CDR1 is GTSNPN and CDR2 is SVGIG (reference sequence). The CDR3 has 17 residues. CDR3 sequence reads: CAWSQLAGGPSTDTQYF. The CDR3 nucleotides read TGTGCCTGGAGCCAGCTAGCGGGGGGCCCTAGCACAGATACGCAGTATTTT.

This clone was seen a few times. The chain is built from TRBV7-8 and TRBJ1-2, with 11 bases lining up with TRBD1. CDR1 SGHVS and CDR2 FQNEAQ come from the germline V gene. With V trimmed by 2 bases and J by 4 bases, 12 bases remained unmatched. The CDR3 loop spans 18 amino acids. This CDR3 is CASSLRGKDRGRSYGYTF. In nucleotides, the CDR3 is TGTGCCAGCAGCTTACGTGGAAAGGACAGGGGGCGCTCCTATGGCTACACCTTC.

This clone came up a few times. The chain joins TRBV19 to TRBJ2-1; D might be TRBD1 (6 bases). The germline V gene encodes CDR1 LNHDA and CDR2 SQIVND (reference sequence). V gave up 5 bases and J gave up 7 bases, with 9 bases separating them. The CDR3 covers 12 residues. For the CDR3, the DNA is TGTGCCAGTAGTGTGCAGGGGAATGAGCAGTTCTTC. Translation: CASSVQGNEQFF.

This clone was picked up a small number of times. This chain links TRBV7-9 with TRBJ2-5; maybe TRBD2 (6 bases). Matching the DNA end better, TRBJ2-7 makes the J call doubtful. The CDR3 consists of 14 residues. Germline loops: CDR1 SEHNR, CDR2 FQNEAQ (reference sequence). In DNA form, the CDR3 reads TGTGCCAGCAGCTTTGGCGGGGACGCCTACGAGCAGTACTTC. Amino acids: CASSFGGDAYEQYF.

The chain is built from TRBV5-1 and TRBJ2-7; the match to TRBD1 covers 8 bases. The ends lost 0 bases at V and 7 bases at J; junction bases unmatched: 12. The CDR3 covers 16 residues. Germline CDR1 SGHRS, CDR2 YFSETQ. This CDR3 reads CASSLGQGAPAGEQYF. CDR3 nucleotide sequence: TGCGCCAGCAGCTTGGGCCAGGGGGCGCCGGCGGGAGAGCAGTACTTC.

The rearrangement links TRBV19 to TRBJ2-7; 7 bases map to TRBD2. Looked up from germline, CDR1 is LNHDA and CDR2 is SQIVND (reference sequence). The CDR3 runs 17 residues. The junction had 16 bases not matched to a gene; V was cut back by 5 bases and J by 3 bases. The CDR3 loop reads CASSRVSGGTAHYEQYF. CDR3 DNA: TGTGCCAGTAGTCGCGTGTCGGGGGGAACGGCACACTACGAGCAGTACTTC.

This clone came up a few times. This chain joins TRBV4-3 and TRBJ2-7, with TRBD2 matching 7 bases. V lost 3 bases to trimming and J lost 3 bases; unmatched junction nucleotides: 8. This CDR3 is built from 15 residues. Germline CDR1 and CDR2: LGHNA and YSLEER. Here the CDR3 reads CASSHTSDPNYEQYF. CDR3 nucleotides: TGCGCCAGCAGCCATACTAGCGACCCTAACTACGAGCAGTACTTC.

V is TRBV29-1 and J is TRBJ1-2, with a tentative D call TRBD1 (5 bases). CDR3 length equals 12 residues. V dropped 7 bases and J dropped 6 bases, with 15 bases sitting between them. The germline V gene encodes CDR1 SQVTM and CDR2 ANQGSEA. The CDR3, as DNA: TGCAGCGCTAAGCCACCGGGACATGGCTACACCTTC. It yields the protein CSAKPPGHGYTF.

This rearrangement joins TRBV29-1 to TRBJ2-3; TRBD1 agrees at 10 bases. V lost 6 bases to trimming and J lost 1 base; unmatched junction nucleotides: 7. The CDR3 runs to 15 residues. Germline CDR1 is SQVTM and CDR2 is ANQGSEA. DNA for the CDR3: TGCAGCGTGATACCCGGGACAGGGGGCACAGATACGCAGTATTTT. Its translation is CSVIPGTGGTDTQYF.